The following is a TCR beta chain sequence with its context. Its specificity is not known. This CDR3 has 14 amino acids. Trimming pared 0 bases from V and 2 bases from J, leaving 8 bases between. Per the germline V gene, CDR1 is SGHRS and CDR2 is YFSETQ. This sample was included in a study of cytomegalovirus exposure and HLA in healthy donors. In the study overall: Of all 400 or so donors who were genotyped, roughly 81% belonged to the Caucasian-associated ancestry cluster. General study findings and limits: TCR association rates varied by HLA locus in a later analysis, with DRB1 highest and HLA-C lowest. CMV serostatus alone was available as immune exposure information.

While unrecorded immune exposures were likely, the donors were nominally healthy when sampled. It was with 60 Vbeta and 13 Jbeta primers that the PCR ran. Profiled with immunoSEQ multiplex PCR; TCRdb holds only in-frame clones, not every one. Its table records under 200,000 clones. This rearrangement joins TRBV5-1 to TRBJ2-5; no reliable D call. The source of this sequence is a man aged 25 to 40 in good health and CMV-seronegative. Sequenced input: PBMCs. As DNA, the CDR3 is TGCGCCAGCAGCTTGGGTGGAGTACAAGAGACCCAGTACTTC. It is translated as CASSLGGVQETQYF.